This entry features one TCR beta chain sequence. Its antigen remains unidentified. This entry is derived from a study of radiation and T cells in renal cell carcinoma. Germline V gives CDR1 MNHEY, CDR2 SMNVEV (reference sequence). The CDR3 runs 14 residues. V dropped 8 bases and J dropped 3; count of bases not matched to a gene: 9. The time point here: baseline pretreatment blood. Described treatment: 15 Gy SBRT to primary tumor, nephrectomy 4 weeks later. Radiation-treated patients gave blood at baseline, week 2 and week 4. Regarding the study as a whole: From baseline, blood top tumor clonotypes peaked at 2 weeks post-radiation.

Sequenced by immunoSEQ multiplex PCR; TCRdb stores in-frame clones only, minus some. Among approximately 110,000 clones listed, about four fifths were seen once. The receptor's source is a woman aged 55-70 years with renal cell carcinoma. The sequenced sample was blood, obtained from a patient whose treatment included radiotherapy and nephrectomy. The chain couples TRBV27 to TRBJ2-7; TRBD2 matches at 8 bases. CDR3 region: CASRLAGLNYEQYF. Written as DNA, the CDR3 is TGTGCCAGCCGATTAGCGGGACTTAACTACGAGCAGTACTTC.